Listed below are T cell receptor beta chains from one sample, sequenced in a study of T-cell reconstitution after alpha-beta-depleted transplantation in children. TCRdb ran MiXCR on the PCR reads and lists one entry per CDR3 protein. This table has approximately 210,000 distinct CDR3 sequences, roughly 18% appearing once. The material was PBMCs, mostly from graft donor cells, obtained 360 days after TCRalphabeta/CD19-depleted stem cell transplant. These receptors all stem from a male patient aged 2 to 9 who had a stem cell transplant for acute lymphoblastic leukemia, so the T cells may come from the graft donor. Both conserved end residues are part of each CDR3. Each record gives: D gene, V gene, clone size, CDR3 length, J gene, CDR3 protein, CDR3 DNA. D genes are given only for firm matches. Only part of the rows carry a size: once, few, many, or a class if the clone is expanded.

d_call: TRBD2; v_call: TRBV10-3; clone_size: .; cdr3_length: 16; j_call: TRBJ2-2; cdr3_aa: CAISGVAGGRTGELFF; cdr3_nt: TGTGCCATCAGTGGGGTAGCGGGGGGTCGGACCGGGGAGCTGTTTTTT
d_call: .; v_call: TRBV5-1; clone_size: .; cdr3_length: 13; j_call: TRBJ1-1; cdr3_aa: CASSLAASHEAFF; cdr3_nt: TGCGCCAGCAGCTTGGCCGCCTCTCATGAAGCTTTCTTT
d_call: .; v_call: TRBV5-6; clone_size: few; cdr3_length: 12; j_call: TRBJ1-2; cdr3_aa: CASSLQNYGYTF; cdr3_nt: TGTGCCAGCAGCTTACAGAACTATGGCTACACCTTC
d_call: TRBD1; v_call: TRBV11-1; clone_size: few; cdr3_length: 20; j_call: TRBJ2-2; cdr3_aa: CASTQRQGALLKPNTGELFF; cdr3_nt: TGTGCCAGCACCCAAAGGCAGGGGGCCCTACTGAAACCGAACACCGGGGAGCTGTTTTTT
d_call: TRBD1; v_call: TRBV7-9; clone_size: few; cdr3_length: 15; j_call: TRBJ2-1; cdr3_aa: CASSHRDRGYNEQFF; cdr3_nt: TGTGCCAGCAGCCACCGCGACAGGGGCTACAATGAGCAGTTCTTC
d_call: TRBD2; v_call: TRBV5-6; clone_size: .; cdr3_length: 17; j_call: TRBJ2-3; cdr3_aa: CASSFGGRRGTTDTQYF; cdr3_nt: TGTGCCAGCAGCTTCGGGGGAAGGCGGGGGACCACAGATACGCAGTATTTT
d_call: .; v_call: TRBV12-5; clone_size: few; cdr3_length: 14; j_call: TRBJ2-7; cdr3_aa: CASGFDPAMGEQYF; cdr3_nt: TGTGCTAGTGGTTTCGACCCGGCGATGGGGGAGCAGTACTTC
d_call: .; v_call: TRBV5-4; clone_size: .; cdr3_length: 21; j_call: TRBJ2-1; cdr3_aa: CASSLAYFRQGRPRPYNEQFF; cdr3_nt: TGTGCCAGCAGCTTGGCCTACTTTAGGCAGGGGAGGCCTCGCCCTTACAATGAGCAGTTCTTC
d_call: TRBD1; v_call: TRBV10-3; clone_size: .; cdr3_length: 14; j_call: TRBJ2-3; cdr3_aa: CAISTGTDTDTQYF; cdr3_nt: TGTGCCATCAGTACCGGGACAGACACAGATACGCAGTATTTT
d_call: .; v_call: TRBV29-1; clone_size: few; cdr3_length: 14; j_call: TRBJ2-5; cdr3_aa: CSVTPWGRKETQYF; cdr3_nt: TGCAGCGTGACCCCGTGGGGAAGAAAAGAGACCCAGTACTTC
d_call: .; v_call: TRBV12-3/TRBV12-4; clone_size: .; cdr3_length: 12; j_call: TRBJ1-5; cdr3_aa: CASPAVNQPQHF; cdr3_nt: TGTGCCAGCCCCGCGGTAAATCAGCCCCAGCATTTT
d_call: .; v_call: TRBV7-2; clone_size: few; cdr3_length: 16; j_call: TRBJ2-2; cdr3_aa: CASSLVAVLNTGELFF; cdr3_nt: TGTGCCAGCAGCTTAGTAGCTGTCTTGAACACCGGGGAGCTGTTTTTT
d_call: .; v_call: TRBV20-1; clone_size: .; cdr3_length: 15; j_call: TRBJ1-5; cdr3_aa: CSARVRERGNQPQHF; cdr3_nt: TGCAGTGCTAGAGTTCGGGAAAGAGGCAATCAGCCCCAGCATTTT
d_call: .; v_call: TRBV5-6; clone_size: few; cdr3_length: 15; j_call: TRBJ1-1; cdr3_aa: CASSLGPALNTEAFF; cdr3_nt: TGTGCCAGCAGCTTGGGGCCGGCCCTGAACACTGAAGCTTTCTTT
d_call: TRBD1; v_call: TRBV6-1; clone_size: .; cdr3_length: 15; j_call: TRBJ2-5; cdr3_aa: CASSSPGQGEETQYF; cdr3_nt: TGTGCCAGCAGCTCCCCGGGACAGGGGGAAGAGACCCAGTACTTC
d_call: TRBD1; v_call: TRBV4-3; clone_size: .; cdr3_length: 16; j_call: TRBJ1-1; cdr3_aa: CASSPASGTGYTEAFF; cdr3_nt: TGCGCCAGCAGCCCAGCTTCCGGGACAGGGTACACTGAAGCTTTCTTT
d_call: .; v_call: TRBV11-2; clone_size: few; cdr3_length: 14; j_call: TRBJ2-3; cdr3_aa: CASSKRLVADTQYF; cdr3_nt: TGTGCCAGCAGCAAGCGACTAGTTGCAGATACGCAGTATTTT
d_call: .; v_call: TRBV5-1; clone_size: few; cdr3_length: 13; j_call: TRBJ2-1; cdr3_aa: CASSLTPVNEQFF; cdr3_nt: TGCGCCAGCAGCTTGACGCCGGTAAATGAGCAGTTCTTC
d_call: .; v_call: TRBV12-3/TRBV12-4; clone_size: few; cdr3_length: 11; j_call: TRBJ1-1; cdr3_aa: CASSFGPEAFF; cdr3_nt: TGTGCCAGCAGTTTCGGACCTGAAGCTTTCTTT
d_call: .; v_call: TRBV12-3/TRBV12-4; clone_size: .; cdr3_length: 13; j_call: TRBJ1-2; cdr3_aa: CASSLRPNYGYTF; cdr3_nt: TGTGCCAGCAGCCTGCGACCTAACTATGGCTACACCTTC
d_call: .; v_call: TRBV11-1; clone_size: .; cdr3_length: 18; j_call: TRBJ2-3; cdr3_aa: CASSLPPLGQIGTDTQYF; cdr3_nt: TGTGCCAGCAGCTTACCCCCCCTAGGTCAGATAGGCACAGATACGCAGTATTTT
d_call: .; v_call: TRBV10-3; clone_size: few; cdr3_length: 14; j_call: TRBJ2-7; cdr3_aa: CAIRPETEIYEQYF; cdr3_nt: TGTGCCATCAGACCTGAGACAGAAATCTACGAGCAGTACTTC
d_call: .; v_call: TRBV5-4; clone_size: few; cdr3_length: 16; j_call: TRBJ2-1; cdr3_aa: CASSPVARTANNEQFF; cdr3_nt: TGTGCCAGCAGCCCCGTAGCTAGGACAGCGAACAATGAGCAGTTCTTC
d_call: .; v_call: TRBV20-1; clone_size: many; cdr3_length: 13; j_call: TRBJ1-2; cdr3_aa: CSARVGVGYGYTF; cdr3_nt: TGCAGTGCTAGAGTGGGAGTTGGCTATGGCTACACCTTC
d_call: .; v_call: TRBV25-1; clone_size: few; cdr3_length: 16; j_call: TRBJ2-2; cdr3_aa: CASKKASLDGTGELFF; cdr3_nt: TGTGCCAGCAAGAAGGCTAGCCTTGATGGGACCGGGGAGCTGTTTTTT
d_call: TRBD2; v_call: TRBV20-1; clone_size: .; cdr3_length: 15; j_call: TRBJ2-1; cdr3_aa: CSARLAGGPYNEQFF; cdr3_nt: TGCAGTGCTAGATTAGCGGGGGGCCCCTACAATGAGCAGTTCTTC